This entry describes one T cell receptor (beta chain). The antigen remains undetermined. In making TCR beta libraries, quantitative 5'-RACE with molecular barcodes was used. TCRdb reanalysed the 5' RACE reads using MiXCR and keeps one entry per CDR3 protein. This table has roughly 440,000 distinct CDR3 sequences, roughly 17% appearing once. This entry belongs to a study of CD8 T cells in ankylosing spondylitis. Study findings and constraints: Matched ankylosing spondylitis synovial fluid reportedly showed significant enrichment of disease-linked clones. Seemingly distinctive of ankylosing spondylitis blood was a TCR beta motif formed by eight highly homologous variants.

The V and J ends lost 7 bases and 0 bases, in that order; junction bases with no gene match: 3. The CDR3 covers 13 residues. Germline lookup yields CDR1 SQVTM and CDR2 ANQGSEA. The sequenced sample consisted of blood, either unsorted or a sorted T cell fraction (not recorded which). The clonotype originates from a male donor with ankylosing spondylitis. The chain has TRBV29-1 and TRBJ2-3; 8 nucleotides align to TRBD2. CDR3 nucleotides: TGCAGCGGCGGGACTAGTAGCACAGATACGCAGTATTTT. It is translated as CSGGTSSTDTQYF.